The T cell receptor beta chain described here comes from a study of beta chain features in type 1 diabetes. Study-wide points: Type 1 diabetes patients showed a moderate but significant shortening of TCRB CDR3s in all four CD4+ subsets.

The length of the CDR3 is 14 residues. Germline CDR1 reads SGHRS; CDR2 reads YFSETQ. V was pared by 3 bases and J by 5 bases, with 14 bases between. A word on this clone: Its antigen is unknown.

TCRB transcripts that were expressed got sequenced, as all of the isolated RNA had been reverse transcribed. Only in-frame clones appear in the TCRdb table, and some are missing; sequencing was by immunoSEQ multiplex PCR. This sample has 550,000 to 850,000 clones, with 13% found just once. The sequence derives from a man between 18 and 29 years old with type 1 diabetes. The V gene is TRBV5-1, the J gene TRBJ2-5; D is undetermined. Sequenced input: naive CD4+ T cells from blood. The CDR3 sequence: CASSYGSTGETQYF. The CDR3 DNA follows: TGCGCCAGCAGCTATGGGTCTACTGGGGAGACCCAGTACTTC.